These 13 T cell receptor beta chains came from one sample sequenced in a study of identical twins. TCRdb independently ran MiXCR on the 5' RACE reads; one entry per CDR3 protein. The data hold hundreds of thousands of distinct CDR3 sequences, with around 6% observed a single time. The sequenced sample was naive T cells sorted from blood. Receptors were obtained from a man between 18 and 29 years old in good health.

In this sample, this clonotype turned up many times. The rearrangement uses TRBV12-3 or TRBV12-4 and TRBJ2-3; D gene ambiguous. The ends were cut back, 5 bases at V and 6 bases at J, with 9 bases in the middle. This CDR3 region has 12 residues. The CDR3 loop reads CASSGLADTQYF. DNA for the CDR3: TGTGCCAGCAGTGGCCTCGCGGATACGCAGTATTTT.

The CDR3 bases are TGTGCCTGGGCAAAGGGACTAGCGACCACAGATACGCAGTATTTT. It codes for CAWAKGLATTDTQYF. J is TRBJ2-3 and V is TRBV30; TRBD2 agrees at 10 bases. Germline CDR1 is GTSNPN and CDR2 is SVGIG (reference sequence). J gave up 2 bases and V 5 bases, and 7 bases lay outside the gene matches. This CDR3 is 15 amino acids long.

The chain carries TRBV6-5 and TRBJ2-4; TRBD1 agrees at 11 bases. Germline CDR1 is MNHEY and CDR2 is SVGAGI. V dropped 0 bases and J dropped 6; count of bases not matched to a gene: 7. The CDR3 sequence is 17 residues long. The CDR3, as DNA: TGTGCCAGCAGTTACTCGATGGGACAGGGGGTTGTAAACATTCAGTACTTC. The encoded protein is CASSYSMGQGVVNIQYF.

The chain links TRBV6-2 or TRBV6-3 to TRBJ2-7, with 9 bases that match TRBD2. Losses at the gene ends were 2 bases for V and 0 bases for J; bases not matched to a gene: 5. The CDR3 has 16 residues. Germline CDR1 MNHEY, CDR2 SVGEGT. CDR3 in amino acids: CASSYRLAGSSYEQYF. CDR3 nucleotide sequence: TGTGCCAGCAGTTACCGGCTAGCGGGAAGCTCCTACGAGCAGTACTTC.

This clonotype showed up many times. This chain links TRBV20-1 with TRBJ2-2, with D possibly being TRBD1 (6 bases). V was trimmed by 3 bases and J by 5 bases, leaving 16 bases between them. Per germline, CDR1 DFQATT and CDR2 SNEGSKA (reference sequence). This CDR3 is built from 15 residues. CDR3 sequence: CSASGSPGVTGELFF. The DNA for the CDR3 is TGCAGTGCTAGTGGTAGCCCAGGGGTAACCGGGGAGCTGTTTTTT.

This clonotype was observed a few times. The chain employs TRBV12-3 or TRBV12-4 and TRBJ1-4; D is unclear. The CDR3 runs to 15 residues. The V and J ends lost 7 bases and 7 bases respectively, with 19 bases between them. CDR3: CASTVSFRVGEKLFF. CDR3 bases: TGTGCCAGCACCGTTTCCTTCCGGGTTGGTGAAAAACTGTTTTTT.

There are many counts of this clonotype. The chain combines TRBV27 with TRBJ2-5; D might be TRBD1 (6 bases). V was pared by 8 bases and J by 4 bases, with 17 bases between. This CDR3 spans 14 amino acids. The germline gives CDR1 MNHEY, CDR2 SMNVEV (reference sequence). CDR3: CASAQGPSGETQYF. The CDR3 DNA reads as TGTGCCAGCGCCCAGGGGCCGTCGGGAGAGACCCAGTACTTC.

The chain combines TRBV3-1 with TRBJ2-1, with unresolved D. Germline V gives CDR1 LGHDT, CDR2 YNNKEL (reference sequence). This CDR3 has 14 residues. Trimming took 0 bases from V and 10 from J, leaving 13 bases between them. CDR3 amino acids: CASSQEGWAKEQFF. Written as DNA, the CDR3 is TGTGCCAGCAGCCAAGAGGGATGGGCAAAGGAGCAGTTCTTC.

The chain links TRBV30 to TRBJ2-4; the D is unclear. The ends were cut back, 1 base at V and 3 bases at J, with 10 bases in the middle. Germline V gene data show CDR1 as GTSNPN and CDR2 as SVGIG (reference sequence). There are 14 residues in the CDR3. The DNA of the CDR3 is TGTGCCTGGAGTGGTGCTAGGAACAAAAACATTCAGTACTTC. As protein: CAWSGARNKNIQYF. The whole variable domain, remainder taken from reference TRBV30 and TRBJ2-4, is SQTIHQWPATLVQPVGSPLSLECTVEGTSNPNLYWYRQAAGRGLQLLFYSVGIGQISSEVPQNLSASRPQDRQFILSSKKLLLSDSGFYLCAWSGARNKNIQYFGAGTRLSVL.

The chain recombines TRBV5-1 with TRBJ2-2; TRBD1 agrees at 8 bases. The CDR3 extends over 16 amino acids. Germline CDR1 is SGHRS and CDR2 is YFSETQ. Losses at the gene ends were 3 bases for V and 0 bases for J; bases not matched to a gene: 4. The CDR3 protein is CASSSWTGPNTGELFF. The CDR3 nucleotides are TGCGCCAGCAGCTCATGGACAGGGCCGAACACCGGGGAGCTGTTTTTT.

This clonotype was recorded a few times. J is TRBJ1-1 and V is TRBV6-2 or TRBV6-3; no reliable D call. Trimming removed 4 bases from V and 0 bases from J, with 12 bases in between. CDR1 MNHEY and CDR2 SVGEGT come from the germline V gene. The CDR3 consists of 15 residues. This CDR3 is CASSLDGYMNTEAFF. CDR3 in DNA: TGTGCCAGCAGTTTAGATGGGTATATGAACACTGAAGCTTTCTTT.

V and J are TRBV28 and TRBJ2-1, with TRBD2 matching 10 bases. Trimming at V came to 6 bases and at J to 5 bases, leaving 7 bases not matched to a gene. The CDR3 spans 15 residues. The germline V gene encodes CDR1 MDHEN and CDR2 SYDVKM. The CDR3 is CASRKTSGHHNEQFF. CDR3 bases: TGTGCCAGCAGGAAGACTAGCGGGCACCACAATGAGCAGTTCTTC.

This clonotype showed up many times. CDR3 sequence: CSVELMNTEAFF. CDR3 DNA: TGCAGCGTTGAGCTAATGAACACTGAAGCTTTCTTT. The chain employs TRBV29-1 and TRBJ1-1; D remains unclear. Trimming shortened V by 3 bases and J by 0 bases, and 5 bases separated the two germline ends. The CDR3 is 12 amino acids. CDR1 and CDR2 (germline): SQVTM, ANQGSEA.